The next 9 T cell receptor beta chains were all read from a single sample in a study of response to subunit inactivated influenza vaccine. TCRdb re-analysed the RT-PCR reads in MiXCR, keeping a single row per CDR3 protein. This table holds more than 500,000 distinct CDR3 sequences, about 11% found once. This sample was shared with a second study, whose subject was T cells expressing NK-cell markers. That paper states: In generating TCR beta cDNA, 5'RACE template switching with UMIs was used.

The material sequenced was PBMCs from blood, taken on the day of vaccination. Source of these receptors: a man aged 45 to 65 who received an inactivated influenza vaccine.

This clonotype turned up a few times. The chain combines TRBV21-1 with TRBJ2-7; TRBD1, the table's D call, lacks a check against the DNA. TRBV21-1 represents a pseudogene. The CDR3 consists of 13 residues. Here the CDR3 reads CASSKRQFYEQYF. CDR3 nucleotide sequence: TGTGCCAGCAGCAAACGACAGTTCTACGAGCAGTACTTC.

The chain employs TRBV20-1 and TRBJ2-7, with 9 bases matching TRBD1. This CDR3 is built from 15 residues. Unmatched junction bases numbered 9, after V lost 0 bases and J lost 6 bases. CDR1 is DFQATT and CDR2 is SNEGSKA in the germline V gene (reference sequence). The CDR3 is CSARDRDRVGPEQYF. DNA of the CDR3: TGCAGTGCTAGAGATCGGGACAGGGTCGGCCCCGAGCAGTACTTC.

This clonotype was counted only a few times. The chain uses TRBV5-5 and TRBJ2-3; 8 bases are a match to TRBD2. J gave up 6 bases and V 5 bases, and 11 bases lay outside the gene matches. The CDR3 sequence is 15 residues long. Germline V gene data show CDR1 as SGHKS and CDR2 as YYEKEE (reference sequence). The CDR3 DNA reads as TGTGCCAGCAGTGCCGGGACTAGAAATAGGGATACGCAGTATTTT. Protein sequence: CASSAGTRNRDTQYF.

Only a few counts were recorded for this clonotype. This chain joins TRBV2 and TRBJ1-1; D unresolved. The CDR3 is 12 amino acids. Germline V gene data show CDR1 as SNHLY and CDR2 as FYNNEI. Trimming stripped 4 bases from V and 5 bases from J, with 8 bases between. The CDR3 bases are TGTGCCAGCAGTGTACAACGGACTGAAGCTTTCTTT. Its translation is CASSVQRTEAFF.

V usage is TRBV7-8 and J usage is TRBJ2-1; 10 positions match TRBD2. The CDR3 has 19 amino acids. Per germline, CDR1 SGHVS and CDR2 FQNEAQ. V trimming: 5 bases; J trimming: 1 base; junction bases outside the gene matches: 14. This CDR3 is CASSPGTSVGEASYNEQFF. The DNA for the CDR3 is TGTGCCAGCAGCCCCGGGACTAGCGTTGGGGAAGCGTCCTACAATGAGCAGTTCTTC.

The CDR3 DNA reads as TGTGCCAGCAGCGCAGGGGTGTCCGGTGAGCAGTTCTTC. Residues: CASSAGVSGEQFF. The chain combines TRBV12-3 or TRBV12-4 with TRBJ2-1, with D perhaps TRBD1 (6 bases). The CDR3 has 13 residues. Trimming removed 6 bases at V and 9 bases at J, with 15 bases between.

Here the CDR3 reads CSARDYQGGNSPLHF. The CDR3 DNA is TGCAGTGCTAGAGATTACCAGGGTGGGAATTCACCCCTCCACTTT. V usage is TRBV20-1 and J usage is TRBJ1-6; D perhaps matches TRBD1 (5 bases). Trimming stripped 0 bases from V and 7 bases from J, with 13 bases between. Germline CDR1 and CDR2: DFQATT and SNEGSKA (reference sequence). CDR3 length: 15 residues.

The V call is TRBV4-2, the J call TRBJ2-5, with 11 bases that match TRBD2. CDR3 length: 16 amino acids. Germline CDR1 and CDR2: LGHNA and YNFKEQ. The ends lost 0 bases at V and 5 bases at J; junction bases unmatched: 5. The CDR3 nucleotides are TGTGCCAGCAGCCAAGATGGGGCTAGCGGGAGGGAGACCCAGTACTTC. Translating gives CASSQDGASGRETQYF.

This clonotype came up many times. The rearrangement links TRBV12-3 or TRBV12-4 to TRBJ1-4; D might be TRBD1 (6 bases). V was cut by 6 bases and J by 3 bases, with 11 bases left in between. The CDR3 contains 14 residues. DNA of the CDR3: TGTGCCAGCAGAGACAGGCCATCTAATGAAAAACTGTTTTTT. It codes for CASRDRPSNEKLFF.